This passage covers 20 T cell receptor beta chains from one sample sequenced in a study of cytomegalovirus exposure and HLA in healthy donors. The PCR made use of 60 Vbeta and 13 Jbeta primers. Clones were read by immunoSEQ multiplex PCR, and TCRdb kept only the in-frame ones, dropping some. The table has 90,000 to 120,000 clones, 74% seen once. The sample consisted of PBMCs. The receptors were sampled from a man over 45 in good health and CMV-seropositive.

CDR3 in amino acids: CASSWGGTGAGEQFF. DNA of the CDR3: TGTGCCAGCAGCTGGGGGGGGACAGGGGCTGGTGAGCAGTTCTTC. J is TRBJ2-1 and V is TRBV5-5, with 10 bases that match TRBD1. CDR1 and CDR2 from the germline V gene are SGHKS and YYEKEE (reference sequence). This CDR3 region has 15 residues. The J segment lost 9 bases and the V segment lost 3 bases, leaving 9 bases of the junction unmatched.

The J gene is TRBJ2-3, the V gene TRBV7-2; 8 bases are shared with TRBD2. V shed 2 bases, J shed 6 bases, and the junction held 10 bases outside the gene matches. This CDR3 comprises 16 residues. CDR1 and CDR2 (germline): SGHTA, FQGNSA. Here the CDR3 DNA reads TGTGCCAGCAGCTTAACAGCGGGGGTGAGGAGGGATACGCAGTATTTT. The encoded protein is CASSLTAGVRRDTQYF.

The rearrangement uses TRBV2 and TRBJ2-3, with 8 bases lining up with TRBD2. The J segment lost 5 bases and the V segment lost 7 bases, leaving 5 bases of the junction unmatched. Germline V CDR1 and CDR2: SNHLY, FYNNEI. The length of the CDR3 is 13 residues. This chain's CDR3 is CASTGGAEDTQYF. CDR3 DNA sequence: TGTGCCAGCACCGGGGGGGCGGAAGATACGCAGTATTTT. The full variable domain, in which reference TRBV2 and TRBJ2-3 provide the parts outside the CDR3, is EPEVTQTPSHQVTQMGQEVILRCVPISNHLYFYWYRQILGQKVEFLVSFYNNEISEKSEIFDDQFSVERPDGSNFTLKIRSTKLEDSAMYFCASTGGAEDTQYFGPGTRLTVL.

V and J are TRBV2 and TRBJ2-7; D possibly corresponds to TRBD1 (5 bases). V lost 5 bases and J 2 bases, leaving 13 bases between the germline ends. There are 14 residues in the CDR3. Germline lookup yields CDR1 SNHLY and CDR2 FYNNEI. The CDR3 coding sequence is TGTGCCAGCAGTCTACAGGCCCCCGCCTACGAGCAGTACTTC. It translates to CASSLQAPAYEQYF.

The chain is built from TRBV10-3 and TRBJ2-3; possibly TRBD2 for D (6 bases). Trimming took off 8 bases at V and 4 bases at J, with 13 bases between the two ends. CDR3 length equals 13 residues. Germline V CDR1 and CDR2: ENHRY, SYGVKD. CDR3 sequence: CAISLGGADTQYF. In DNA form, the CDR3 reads TGTGCCATCTCGCTGGGGGGTGCAGATACGCAGTATTTT.

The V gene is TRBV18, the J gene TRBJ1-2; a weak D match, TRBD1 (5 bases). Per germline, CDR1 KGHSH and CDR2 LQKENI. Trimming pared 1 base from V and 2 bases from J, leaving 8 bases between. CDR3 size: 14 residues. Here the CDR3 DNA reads TGTGCCAGCTCACCACGTCCAGGGAACTATGGCTACACCTTC. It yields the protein CASSPRPGNYGYTF.

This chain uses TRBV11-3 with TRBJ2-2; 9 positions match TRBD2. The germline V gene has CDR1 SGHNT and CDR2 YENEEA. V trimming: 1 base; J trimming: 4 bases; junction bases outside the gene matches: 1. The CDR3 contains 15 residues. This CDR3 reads CASSLGGGATGELFF. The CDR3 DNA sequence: TGTGCCAGCAGCTTAGGCGGGGGGGCCACCGGGGAGCTGTTTTTT.

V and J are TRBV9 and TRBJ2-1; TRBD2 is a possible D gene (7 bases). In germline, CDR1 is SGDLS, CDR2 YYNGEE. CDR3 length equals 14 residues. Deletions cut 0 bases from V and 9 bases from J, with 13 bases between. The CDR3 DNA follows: TGTGCCAGCAGCGTAGTATGGGGGGGGGCTGAGCAGTTCTTC. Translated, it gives CASSVVWGGAEQFF.

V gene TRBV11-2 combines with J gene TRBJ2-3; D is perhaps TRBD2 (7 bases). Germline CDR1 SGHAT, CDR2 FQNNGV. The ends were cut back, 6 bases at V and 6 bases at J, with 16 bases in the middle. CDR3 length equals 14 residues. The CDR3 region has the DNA TGTGCCAGCAGGTCGTGGGGGGGGCGCGATACGCAGTATTTT. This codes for CASRSWGGRDTQYF.

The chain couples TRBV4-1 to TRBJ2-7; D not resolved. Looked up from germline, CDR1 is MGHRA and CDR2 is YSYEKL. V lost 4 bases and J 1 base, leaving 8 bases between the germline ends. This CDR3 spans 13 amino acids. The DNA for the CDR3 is TGCGCCAGCAGCCCCAGGCCATCCTACGAGCAGTACTTC. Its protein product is CASSPRPSYEQYF.

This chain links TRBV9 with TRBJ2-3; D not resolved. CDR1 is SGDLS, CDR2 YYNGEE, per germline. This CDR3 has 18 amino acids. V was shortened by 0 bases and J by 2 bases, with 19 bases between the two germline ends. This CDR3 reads CASSVGGVDGLYTDTQYF. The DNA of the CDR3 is TGTGCCAGCAGCGTAGGAGGTGTCGACGGCCTTTACACAGATACGCAGTATTTT.

CDR3 region: CSSGGASGELFF. The CDR3 DNA follows: TGCAGCTCCGGCGGTGCATCCGGGGAGCTGTTTTTT. The rearrangement links TRBV29-1 to TRBJ2-2; no definite D call. V was shortened by 8 bases and J by 6 bases, with 13 bases between the two germline ends. This CDR3 spans 12 amino acids. Germline loops: CDR1 SQVTM, CDR2 ANQGSEA.

The CDR3 DNA sequence: TGTGCCAGTAAGGGACAGGGAGACTATGGCTACACCTTC. It is translated as CASKGQGDYGYTF. This chain connects TRBV19 to TRBJ1-2; TRBD1 matches at 9 bases. J lost 3 bases, V lost 7 bases, and 3 bases had no gene match. Germline V gene data show CDR1 as LNHDA and CDR2 as SQIVND (reference sequence). The CDR3 spans 13 residues.

The DNA for the CDR3 is TGTGCCAGCAGTCGGGACAGGATAGGGCCCCAGCATTTT. Translation gives CASSRDRIGPQHF. The J gene is TRBJ1-5, the V gene TRBV6-5; TRBD1 agrees at 8 bases. The CDR3 contains 13 residues. Germline V gene lookup returns CDR1 MNHEY and CDR2 SVGAGI. J gave up 9 bases and V 5 bases, and 6 bases lay outside the gene matches.

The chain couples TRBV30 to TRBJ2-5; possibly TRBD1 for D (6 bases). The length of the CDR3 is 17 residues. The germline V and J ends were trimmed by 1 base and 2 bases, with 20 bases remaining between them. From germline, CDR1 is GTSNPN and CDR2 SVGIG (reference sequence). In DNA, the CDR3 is TGTGCCTGGAGTGGGGAAGGGGGAAGGGTAGGACAAGAGACCCAGTACTTC. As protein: CAWSGEGGRVGQETQYF.

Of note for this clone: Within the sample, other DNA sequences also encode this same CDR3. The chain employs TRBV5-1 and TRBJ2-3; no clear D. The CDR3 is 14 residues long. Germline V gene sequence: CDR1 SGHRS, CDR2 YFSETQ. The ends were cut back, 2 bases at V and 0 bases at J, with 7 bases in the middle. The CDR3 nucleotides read TGCGCCAGCAGCTTATTAACTAGCACAGATACGCAGTATTTT. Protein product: CASSLLTSTDTQYF.

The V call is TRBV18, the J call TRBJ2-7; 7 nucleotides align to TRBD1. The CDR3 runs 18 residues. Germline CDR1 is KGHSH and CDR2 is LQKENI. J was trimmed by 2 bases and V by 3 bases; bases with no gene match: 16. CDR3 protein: CASSPVRTGLPTTYEQYF. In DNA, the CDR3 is TGTGCCAGCTCACCGGTCCGGACAGGCCTCCCGACTACCTACGAGCAGTACTTC.

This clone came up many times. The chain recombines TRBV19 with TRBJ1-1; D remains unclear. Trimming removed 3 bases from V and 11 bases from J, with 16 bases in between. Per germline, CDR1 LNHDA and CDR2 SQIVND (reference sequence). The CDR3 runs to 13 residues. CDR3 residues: CASSMVGPREAFF. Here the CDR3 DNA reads TGTGCCAGTAGTATGGTGGGCCCCCGGGAGGCTTTCTTT.

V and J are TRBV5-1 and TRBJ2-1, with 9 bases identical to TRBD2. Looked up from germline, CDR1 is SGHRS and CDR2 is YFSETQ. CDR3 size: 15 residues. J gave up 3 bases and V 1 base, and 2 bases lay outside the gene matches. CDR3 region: CASSLLAGSYNEQFF. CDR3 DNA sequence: TGCGCCAGCAGCTTGCTAGCGGGAAGCTACAATGAGCAGTTCTTC.

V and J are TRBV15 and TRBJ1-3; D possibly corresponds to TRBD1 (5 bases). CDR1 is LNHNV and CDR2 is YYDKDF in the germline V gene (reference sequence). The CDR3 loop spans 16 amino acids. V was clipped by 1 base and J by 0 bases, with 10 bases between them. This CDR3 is CATSRAPQGSGNTIYF. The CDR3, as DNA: TGTGCCACCAGCAGAGCCCCGCAGGGCTCTGGAAACACCATATATTTT.